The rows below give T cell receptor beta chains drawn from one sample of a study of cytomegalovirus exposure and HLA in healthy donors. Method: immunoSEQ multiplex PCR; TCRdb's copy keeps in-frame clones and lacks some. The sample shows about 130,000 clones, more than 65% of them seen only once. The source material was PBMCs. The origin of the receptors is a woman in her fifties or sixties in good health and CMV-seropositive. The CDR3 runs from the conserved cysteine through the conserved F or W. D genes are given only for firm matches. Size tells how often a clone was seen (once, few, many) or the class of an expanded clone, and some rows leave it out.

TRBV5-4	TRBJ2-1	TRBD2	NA	CASSPTSGHNEQFF	TGTGCCAGCAGCCCGACTAGCGGACACAATGAGCAGTTCTTC
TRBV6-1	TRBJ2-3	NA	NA	CASSDPSASGGRNTQYF	TGTGCCAGCAGTGACCCCTCGGCTAGTGGGGGCAGAAATACGCAGTATTTT
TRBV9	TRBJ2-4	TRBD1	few	CASSVGGQGGNIQYF	TGTGCCAGCAGCGTAGGGGGACAGGGGGGGAACATTCAGTACTTC
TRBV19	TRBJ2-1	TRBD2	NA	CASSIAGASYNEQFF	TGTGCCAGTAGTATTGCGGGAGCCTCCTACAATGAGCAGTTCTTC
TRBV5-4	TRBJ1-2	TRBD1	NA	CASNREGQTYGYTF	TGTGCCAGCAACCGGGAGGGACAGACCTATGGCTACACCTTC
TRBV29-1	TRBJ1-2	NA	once	CSVVGRGDYGYTF	TGCAGCGTTGTGGGCAGGGGTGACTATGGCTACACCTTC
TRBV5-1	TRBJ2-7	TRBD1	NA	CASSSYPDRAVTPEQYF	TGCGCCAGCAGCTCATACCCCGACAGGGCGGTTACCCCCGAGCAGTACTTC
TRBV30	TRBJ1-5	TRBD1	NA	CAWSGGTTGGGQPQHF	TGTGCCTGGAGTGGGGGAACCACAGGGGGCGGTCAGCCCCAGCATTTT
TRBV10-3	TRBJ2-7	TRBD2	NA	CATRDGSSGNEQYF	TGTGCCACCCGGGACGGGTCTAGCGGCAACGAGCAGTACTTC
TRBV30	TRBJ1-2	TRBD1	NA	CAWSQLGQRYGYTF	TGTGCCTGGAGCCAATTGGGACAGAGGTACGGCTACACCTTC
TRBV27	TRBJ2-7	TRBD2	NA	CASSLPAGTSGGGREQYF	TGTGCCAGCAGTTTACCCGCCGGGACTAGCGGGGGGGGTAGAGAGCAGTACTTC
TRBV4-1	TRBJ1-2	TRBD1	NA	CASSQGTGIDGYTF	TGCGCCAGCAGCCAAGGGACAGGGATCGACGGCTACACCTTC
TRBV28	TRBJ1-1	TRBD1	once	CASSSGQGITEAFF	TGTGCCAGCAGTTCAGGACAGGGTATTACTGAAGCTTTCTTT
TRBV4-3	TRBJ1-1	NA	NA	CASSPTHKGRTFF	TGCGCCAGCAGCCCCACCCACAAGGGGCGGACTTTCTTT
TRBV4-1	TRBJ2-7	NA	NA	CASSQERRGNRSF	TGCGCCAGCAGCCAAGAGCGGAGAGGGAACAGATCCTTC
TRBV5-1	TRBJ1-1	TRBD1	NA	CASSSTGGRSNTEAFF	TGCGCCAGCAGCTCCACAGGGGGCAGGTCGAACACTGAAGCTTTCTTT
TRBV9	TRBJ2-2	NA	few	CASSVIGGTGELFF	TGTGCCAGCAGCGTAATCGGGGGCACCGGGGAGCTGTTTTTT
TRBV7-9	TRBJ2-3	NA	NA	CASSLASGDTDTQYF	TGTGCCAGCAGCTTAGCTTCCGGAGACACAGATACGCAGTATTTT
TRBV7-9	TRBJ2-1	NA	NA	CASSPQDSDEQFF	TGTGCCAGCAGCCCCCAAGACAGTGATGAGCAGTTCTTC
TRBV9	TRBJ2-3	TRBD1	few	CASTEGGQRTDTQYF	TGTGCCAGCACCGAAGGGGGACAGCGCACAGATACGCAGTATTTT
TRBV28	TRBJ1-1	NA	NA	CASSPRVNRETEAFF	TGTGCCAGCAGTCCCCGCGTCAACAGGGAAACTGAAGCTTTCTTT
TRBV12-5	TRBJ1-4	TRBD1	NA	CASGLGQGGEKLFF	TGTGCTAGTGGTTTGGGCCAGGGGGGCGAAAAACTGTTTTTT
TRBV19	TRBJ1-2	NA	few	CASSAGAGPSGYTF	TGTGCCAGTAGTGCCGGGGCGGGACCGTCTGGCTACACCTTC
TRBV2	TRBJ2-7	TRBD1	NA	CASTSEGQGTPHF	TGTGCCAGCACCTCAGAGGGACAGGGAACCCCCCACTTC
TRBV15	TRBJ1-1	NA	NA	CATSRQGNTEAFF	TGTGCCACCAGCAGACAGGGGAACACTGAAGCTTTCTTT
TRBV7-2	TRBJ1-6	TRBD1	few	CASSLFGGQINSPLHF	TGTGCCAGCAGCTTATTCGGGGGACAGATTAATTCACCCCTCCACTTT
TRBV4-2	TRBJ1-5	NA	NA	CASSQVQAYNQPQHF	TGTGCCAGCAGCCAAGTCCAAGCCTACAATCAGCCCCAGCATTTT
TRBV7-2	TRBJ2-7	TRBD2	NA	CASSLSLAAYEQYF	TGTGCCAGCAGCTTATCCCTAGCGGCCTACGAGCAGTACTTC
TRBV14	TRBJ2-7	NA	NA	CASSQDRGITYEQYF	TGTGCCAGCAGCCAAGACCGAGGAATAACCTACGAGCAGTACTTC
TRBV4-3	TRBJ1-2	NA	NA	CASSQEGRGLGDYGYTF	TGCGCCAGCAGCCAAGAAGGACGGGGTTTAGGCGACTATGGCTACACCTTC
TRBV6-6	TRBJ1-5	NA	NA	CASSYSTRSQPQHF	TGTGCCAGCAGTTACTCTACAAGGAGTCAGCCCCAGCATTTT
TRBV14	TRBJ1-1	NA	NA	CASSQAGMNTEAFF	TGTGCCAGCAGCCAAGCAGGCATGAACACTGAAGCTTTCTTT
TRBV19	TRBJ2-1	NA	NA	CASSPRGNKRDGYNEQFF	TGTGCCAGTAGTCCCCGGGGGAATAAACGGGACGGGTACAATGAGCAGTTCTTC
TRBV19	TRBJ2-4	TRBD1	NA	CASSIFGTGTQAKNIQYF	TGTGCCAGTAGTATATTCGGGACAGGGACCCAAGCCAAAAACATTCAGTACTTC
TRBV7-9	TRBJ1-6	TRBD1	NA	CASSSDRGAPNSPLHF	TGTGCCAGCAGCTCAGACAGGGGGGCCCCTAATTCACCCCTCCACTTT
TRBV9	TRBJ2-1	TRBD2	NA	CASSVAELALDEQFF	TGTGCCAGCAGCGTAGCGGAACTAGCGCTAGATGAGCAGTTCTTC
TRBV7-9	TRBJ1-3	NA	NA	CASSLSTGAGNTIYF	TGTGCCAGCAGCTTATCAACAGGAGCTGGAAACACCATATATTTT
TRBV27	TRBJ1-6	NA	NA	CASSLQGGYSPLHF	TGTGCCAGCAGTTTACAGGGTGGTTATTCACCCCTCCACTTT
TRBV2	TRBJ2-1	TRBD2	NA	CASRLIGTSLYNEQFF	TGTGCCAGCAGATTAATAGGGACTAGCCTCTACAATGAGCAGTTCTTC
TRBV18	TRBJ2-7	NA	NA	CASSPETGYEQYF	TGTGCCAGCTCACCCGAGACAGGATACGAGCAGTACTTC
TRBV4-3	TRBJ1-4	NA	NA	CASSRRQADEKLFF	TGCGCCAGCAGCCGTCGACAGGCGGATGAAAAACTGTTTTTT
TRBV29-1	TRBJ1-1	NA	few	CSVDRGRAFF	TGCAGCGTTGATCGTGGGAGAGCTTTCTTT
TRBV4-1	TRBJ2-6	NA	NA	CASSPIRRGLIIRGANVLTF	TGCGCCAGCAGCCCCATACGGCGGGGGCTAATTATCCGTGGGGCCAACGTCCTGACTTTC
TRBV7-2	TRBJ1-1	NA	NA	CASSWTAIGTEAFF	TGTGCCAGCAGCTGGACAGCCATAGGGACTGAAGCTTTCTTT
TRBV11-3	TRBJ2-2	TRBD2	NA	CASSLRTSGLGGGELFF	TGTGCCAGCAGCTTACGAACTAGCGGGCTAGGCGGCGGGGAGCTGTTTTTT
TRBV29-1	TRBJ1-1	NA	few	CSVAKNTEAFF	TGCAGCGTTGCAAAGAACACTGAAGCTTTCTTT